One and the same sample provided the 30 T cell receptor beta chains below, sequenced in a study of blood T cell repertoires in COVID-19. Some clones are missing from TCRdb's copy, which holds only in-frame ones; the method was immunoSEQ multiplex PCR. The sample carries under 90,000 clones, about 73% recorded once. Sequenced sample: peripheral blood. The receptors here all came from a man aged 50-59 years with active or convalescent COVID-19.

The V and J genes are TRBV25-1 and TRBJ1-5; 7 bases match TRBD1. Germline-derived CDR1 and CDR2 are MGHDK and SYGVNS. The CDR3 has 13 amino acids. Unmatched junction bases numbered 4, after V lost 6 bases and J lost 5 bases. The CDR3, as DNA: TGTGCCAGCAGCTTGCAGGGGGATCAGCCCCAGCATTTT. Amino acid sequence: CASSLQGDQPQHF.

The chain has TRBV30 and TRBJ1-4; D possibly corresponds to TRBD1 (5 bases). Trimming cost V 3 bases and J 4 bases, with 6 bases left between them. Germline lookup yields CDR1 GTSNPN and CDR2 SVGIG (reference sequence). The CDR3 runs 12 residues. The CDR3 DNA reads TGTGCCTGGAGCAGGGATAATGAAAAACTGTTTTTT. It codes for CAWSRDNEKLFF.

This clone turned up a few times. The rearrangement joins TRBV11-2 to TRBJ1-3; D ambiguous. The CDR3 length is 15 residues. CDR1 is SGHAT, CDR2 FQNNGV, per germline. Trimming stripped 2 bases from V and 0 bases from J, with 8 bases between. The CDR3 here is CASSLYASSGNTIYF. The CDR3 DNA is TGTGCCAGCAGCTTATATGCCAGCTCTGGAAACACCATATATTTT.

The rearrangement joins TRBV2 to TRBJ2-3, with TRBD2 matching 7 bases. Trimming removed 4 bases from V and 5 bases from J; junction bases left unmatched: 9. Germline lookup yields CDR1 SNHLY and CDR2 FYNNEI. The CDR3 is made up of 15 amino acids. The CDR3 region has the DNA TGTGCCAGCAGTGGCGGCGAGCGGGGATTAGATACGCAGTATTTT. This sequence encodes CASSGGERGLDTQYF.

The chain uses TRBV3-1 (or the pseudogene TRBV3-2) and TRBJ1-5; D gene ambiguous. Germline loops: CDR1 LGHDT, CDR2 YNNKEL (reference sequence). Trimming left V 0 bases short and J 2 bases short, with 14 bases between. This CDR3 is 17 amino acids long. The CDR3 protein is CASSQDYPERGNQPQHF. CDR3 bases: TGTGCCAGCAGCCAAGATTACCCGGAACGGGGCAATCAGCCCCAGCATTTT.

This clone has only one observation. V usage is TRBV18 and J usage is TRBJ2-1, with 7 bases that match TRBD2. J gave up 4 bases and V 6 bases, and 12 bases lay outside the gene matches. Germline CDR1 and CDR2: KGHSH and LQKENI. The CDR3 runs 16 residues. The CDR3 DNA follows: TGTGCCAGCTCCACACCGTCAACGGGGGGTTACAATGAGCAGTTCTTC. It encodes CASSTPSTGGYNEQFF.

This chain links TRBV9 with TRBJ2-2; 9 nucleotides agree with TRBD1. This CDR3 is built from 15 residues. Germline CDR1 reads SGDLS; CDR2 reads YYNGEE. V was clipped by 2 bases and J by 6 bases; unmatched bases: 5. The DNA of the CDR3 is TGTGCCAGCAGCGTTTCGGGACAGGGAGCCGGGGAGCTGTTTTTT. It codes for CASSVSGQGAGELFF. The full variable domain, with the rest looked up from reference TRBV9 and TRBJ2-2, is DSGVTQTPKHLITATGQRVTLRCSPRSGDLSVYWYQQSLDQGLQFLIQYYNGEERAKGNILERFSAQQFPDLHSELNLSSLELGDSALYFCASSVSGQGAGELFFGEGSRLTVL.

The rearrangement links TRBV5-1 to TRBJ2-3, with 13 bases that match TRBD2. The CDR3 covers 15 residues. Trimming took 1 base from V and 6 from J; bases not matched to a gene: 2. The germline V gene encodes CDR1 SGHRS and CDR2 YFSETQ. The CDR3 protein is CASSLMTSGGDTQYF. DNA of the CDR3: TGCGCCAGCAGCTTGATGACTAGCGGGGGGGATACGCAGTATTTT.

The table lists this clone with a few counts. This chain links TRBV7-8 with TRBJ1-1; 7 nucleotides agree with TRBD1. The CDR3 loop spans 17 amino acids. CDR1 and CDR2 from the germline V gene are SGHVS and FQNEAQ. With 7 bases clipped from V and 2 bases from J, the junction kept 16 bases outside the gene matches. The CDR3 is CASTPTHGQELNTEAFF. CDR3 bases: TGTGCCAGCACCCCAACCCATGGACAGGAACTCAACACTGAAGCTTTCTTT.

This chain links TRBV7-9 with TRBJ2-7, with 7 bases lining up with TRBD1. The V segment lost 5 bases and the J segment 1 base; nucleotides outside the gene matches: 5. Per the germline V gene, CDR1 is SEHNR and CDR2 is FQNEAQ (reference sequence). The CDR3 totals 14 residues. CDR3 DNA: TGTGCCAGCAGCGTACCGGGACAGTCCTACGAGCAGTACTTC. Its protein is CASSVPGQSYEQYF.

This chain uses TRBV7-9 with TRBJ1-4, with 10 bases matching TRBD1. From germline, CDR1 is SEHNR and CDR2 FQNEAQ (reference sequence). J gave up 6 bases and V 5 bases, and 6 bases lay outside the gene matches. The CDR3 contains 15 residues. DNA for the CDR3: TGTGCCAGCAGCCCCCGTGGGACAGGGGATGAAAAACTGTTTTTT. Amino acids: CASSPRGTGDEKLFF. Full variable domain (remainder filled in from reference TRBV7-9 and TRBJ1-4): DTGVSQNPRHKITKRGQNVTFRCDPISEHNRLYWYRQTLGQGPEFLTYFQNEAQLEKSRLLSDRFSAERPKGSFSTLEIQRTEQGDSAMYLCASSPRGTGDEKLFFGSGTQLSVL.

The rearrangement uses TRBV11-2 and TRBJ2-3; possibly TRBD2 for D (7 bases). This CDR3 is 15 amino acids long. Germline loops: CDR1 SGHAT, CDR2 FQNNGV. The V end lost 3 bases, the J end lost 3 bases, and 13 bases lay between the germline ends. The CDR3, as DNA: TGTGCCAGCAGCTTGGGGGGGCAAACAACAGATACGCAGTATTTT. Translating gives CASSLGGQTTDTQYF.

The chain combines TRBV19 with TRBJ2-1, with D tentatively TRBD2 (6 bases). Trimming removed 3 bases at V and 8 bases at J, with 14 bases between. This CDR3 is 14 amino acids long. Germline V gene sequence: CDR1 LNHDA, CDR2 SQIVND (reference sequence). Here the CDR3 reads CASSMWLARDEQFF. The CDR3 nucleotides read TGTGCCAGTAGTATGTGGCTAGCGAGGGATGAGCAGTTCTTC.

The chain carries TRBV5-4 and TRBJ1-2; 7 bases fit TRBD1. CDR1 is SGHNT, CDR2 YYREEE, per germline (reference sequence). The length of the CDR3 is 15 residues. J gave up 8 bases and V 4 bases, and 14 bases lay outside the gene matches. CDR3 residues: CASSLNRGGMRGYTF. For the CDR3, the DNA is TGTGCCAGCAGCCTGAACAGGGGAGGAATGCGCGGCTACACCTTC.

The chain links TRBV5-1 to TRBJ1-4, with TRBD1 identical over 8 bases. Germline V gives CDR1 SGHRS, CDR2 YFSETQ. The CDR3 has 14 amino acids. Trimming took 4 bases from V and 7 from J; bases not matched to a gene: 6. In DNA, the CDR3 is TGCGCCAGCAGCCCGGACAGGGAGGGTGAAAAACTGTTTTTT. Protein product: CASSPDREGEKLFF.

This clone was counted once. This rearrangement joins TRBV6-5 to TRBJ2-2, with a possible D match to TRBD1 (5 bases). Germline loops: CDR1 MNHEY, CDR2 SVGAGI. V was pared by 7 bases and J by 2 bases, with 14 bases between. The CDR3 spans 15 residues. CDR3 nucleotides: TGTGCCAGCACGAGGCAGGGCGAAAACACCGGGGAGCTGTTTTTT. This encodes CASTRQGENTGELFF.

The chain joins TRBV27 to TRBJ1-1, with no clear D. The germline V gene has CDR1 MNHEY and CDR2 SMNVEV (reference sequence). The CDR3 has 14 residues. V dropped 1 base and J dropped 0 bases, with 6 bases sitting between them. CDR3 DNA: TGTGCCAGCAGTTTATTACAGTTGAACACTGAAGCTTTCTTT. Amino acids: CASSLLQLNTEAFF.

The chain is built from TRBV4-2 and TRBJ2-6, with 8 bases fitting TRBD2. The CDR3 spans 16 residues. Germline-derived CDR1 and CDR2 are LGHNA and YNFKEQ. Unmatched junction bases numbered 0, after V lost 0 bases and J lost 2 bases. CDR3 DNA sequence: TGTGCCAGCAGCCAAGACGGGGGGGCTGGGGCCAACGTCCTGACTTTC. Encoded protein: CASSQDGGAGANVLTF.

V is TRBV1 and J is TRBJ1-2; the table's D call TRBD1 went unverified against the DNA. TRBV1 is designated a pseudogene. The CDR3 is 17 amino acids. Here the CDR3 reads CTSSPNIIQAPIYGYTF. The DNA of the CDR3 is TGCACCAGCAGCCCAAACATCATTCAGGCCCCCATTTATGGCTACACCTTC.

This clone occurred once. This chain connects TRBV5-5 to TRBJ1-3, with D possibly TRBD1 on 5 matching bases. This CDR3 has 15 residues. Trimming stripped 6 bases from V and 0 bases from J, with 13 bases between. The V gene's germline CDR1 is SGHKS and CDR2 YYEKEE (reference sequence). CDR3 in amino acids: CASNTPGGSGNTIYF. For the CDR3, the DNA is TGTGCCAGCAATACCCCCGGGGGCTCTGGAAACACCATATATTTT.

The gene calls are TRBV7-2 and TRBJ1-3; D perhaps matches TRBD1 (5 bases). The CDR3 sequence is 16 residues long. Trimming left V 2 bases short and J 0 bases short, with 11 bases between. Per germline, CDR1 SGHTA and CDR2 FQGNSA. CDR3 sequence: CASSLNQGGSGNTIYF. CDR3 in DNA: TGTGCCAGCAGCTTAAACCAGGGTGGCTCTGGAAACACCATATATTTT. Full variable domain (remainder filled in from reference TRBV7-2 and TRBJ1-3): GAGVSQSPSNKVTEKGKDVELRCDPISGHTALYWYRQSLGQGLEFLIYFQGNSAPDKSGLPSDRFSAERTGGSVSTLTIQRTQQEDSAVYLCASSLNQGGSGNTIYFGEGSWLTVV.

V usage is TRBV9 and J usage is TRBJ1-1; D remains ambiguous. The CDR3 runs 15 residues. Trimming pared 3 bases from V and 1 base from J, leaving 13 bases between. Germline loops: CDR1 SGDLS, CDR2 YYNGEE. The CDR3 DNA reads TGTGCCAGCAGCGAGGAGGAAGGTGGGAACACTGAAGCTTTCTTT. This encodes CASSEEEGGNTEAFF. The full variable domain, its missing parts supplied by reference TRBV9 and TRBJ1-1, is DSGVTQTPKHLITATGQRVTLRCSPRSGDLSVYWYQQSLDQGLQFLIQYYNGEERAKGNILERFSAQQFPDLHSELNLSSLELGDSALYFCASSEEEGGNTEAFFGQGTRLTVV.

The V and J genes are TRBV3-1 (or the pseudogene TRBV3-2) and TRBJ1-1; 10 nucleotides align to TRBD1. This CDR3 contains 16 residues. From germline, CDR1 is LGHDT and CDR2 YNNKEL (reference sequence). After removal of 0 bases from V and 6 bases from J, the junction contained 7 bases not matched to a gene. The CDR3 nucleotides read TGTGCCAGCAGCCAAGATTCGGGACAGGGGAGTCCTGAAGCTTTCTTT. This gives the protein CASSQDSGQGSPEAFF.

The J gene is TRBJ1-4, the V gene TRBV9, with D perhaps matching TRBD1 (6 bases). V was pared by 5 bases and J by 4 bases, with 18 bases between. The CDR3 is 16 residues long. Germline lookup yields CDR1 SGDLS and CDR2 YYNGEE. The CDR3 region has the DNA TGTGCCAGCAGTCCCTCGGGTGGGGGCTATAATGAAAAACTGTTTTTT. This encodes CASSPSGGGYNEKLFF.

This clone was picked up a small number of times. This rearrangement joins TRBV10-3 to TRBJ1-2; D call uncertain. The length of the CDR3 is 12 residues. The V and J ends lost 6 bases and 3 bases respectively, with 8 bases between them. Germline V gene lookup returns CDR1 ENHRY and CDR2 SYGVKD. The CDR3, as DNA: TGTGCCATCAGCGCGCAGGACTATGGCTACACCTTC. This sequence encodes CAISAQDYGYTF.

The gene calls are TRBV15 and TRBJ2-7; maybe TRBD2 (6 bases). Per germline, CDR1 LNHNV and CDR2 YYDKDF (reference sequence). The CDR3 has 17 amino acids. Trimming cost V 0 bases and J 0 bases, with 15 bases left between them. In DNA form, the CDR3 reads TGTGCCACCAGCAGAGACGACTGGAGGGGTTACTCCTACGAGCAGTACTTC. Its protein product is CATSRDDWRGYSYEQYF. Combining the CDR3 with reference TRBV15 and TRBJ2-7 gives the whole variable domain DAMVIQNPRYQVTQFGKPVTLSCSQTLNHNVMYWYQQKSSQAPKLLFHYYDKDFNNEADTPDNFQSRRPNTSFCFLDIRSPGLGDTAMYLCATSRDDWRGYSYEQYFGPGTRLTVT.

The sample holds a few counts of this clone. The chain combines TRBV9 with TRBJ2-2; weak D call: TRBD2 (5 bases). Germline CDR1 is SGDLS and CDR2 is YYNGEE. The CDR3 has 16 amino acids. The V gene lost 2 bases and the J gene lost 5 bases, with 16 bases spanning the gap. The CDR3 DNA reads TGTGCCAGCAGCGTTGCCGGGAACGTAGGAACCGGGGAGCTGTTTTTT. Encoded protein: CASSVAGNVGTGELFF.

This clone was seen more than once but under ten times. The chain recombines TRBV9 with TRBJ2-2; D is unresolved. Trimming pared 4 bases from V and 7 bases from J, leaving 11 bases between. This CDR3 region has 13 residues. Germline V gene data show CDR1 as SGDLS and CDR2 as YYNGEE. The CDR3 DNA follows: TGTGCCAGCAGCCCCTTTGCCGGCGGGGAGCTGTTTTTT. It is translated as CASSPFAGGELFF.

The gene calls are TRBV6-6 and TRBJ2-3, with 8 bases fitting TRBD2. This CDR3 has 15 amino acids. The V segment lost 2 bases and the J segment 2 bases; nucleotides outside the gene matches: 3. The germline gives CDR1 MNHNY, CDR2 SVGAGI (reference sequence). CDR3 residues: CASSYGAGDTDTQYF. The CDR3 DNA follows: TGTGCCAGCAGTTACGGAGCGGGGGACACAGATACGCAGTATTTT.

CDR3 protein: CASSLGGAGQETQYF. CDR3 in DNA: TGTGCCAGCAGTCTCGGGGGGGCGGGTCAAGAGACCCAGTACTTC. This chain connects TRBV7-2 to TRBJ2-5, with TRBD2 identical over 8 bases. The CDR3 covers 15 residues. Germline trimming cut 6 bases from V and 2 bases from J; bases unmatched to any gene: 8. Germline loops: CDR1 SGHTA, CDR2 FQGNSA.